This record looks at one T cell receptor (beta chain) sequence and its context. Its target antigen remains unknown. No base-level quality is on record; no much larger clone is a single base apart. The library was obtained by the immunoSEQ multiplex PCR assay. In its TCRdb copy, this immuneACCESS table keeps in-frame sequences only and misses some clones. Where compared with another copy, unresolved V genes explain less than half of these, and the others have no known cause. The sample yields about 67,000 clones; 92% were counted once. The ten largest make up around 3% of the sample. The CDR3 contains 15 residues, cysteine and phenylalanine counted. The only DNA kept is the CDR3, 45 bases in frame from the first base. CDR1 and CDR2 are read off the germline V gene as KGHSH and LQKENI. V and J lose 6 bases and 2 bases, and a span of 17 bases separates them. This specimen comes from a study of T cells after somatic rescue of genetic block (TCRdb year 2020). Describing the broader study: What the study looked at was long-term robustness, specifically in a T-cell system that came about through somatic rescue of a genetic block in T-cell development.

Sequences were obtained from peripheral blood mononuclear cells (PBMCs). This TCR was recovered from a middle-aged man. Recombination joined TRBV18 with TRBJ2-7; a tentative D match to TRBD1 spans 6 bases. CDR3 region: CASSPARQATYEQYF. The DNA reads TGTGCCAGCTCGCCCGCTCGACAGGCCACCTACGAGCAGTACTTC.